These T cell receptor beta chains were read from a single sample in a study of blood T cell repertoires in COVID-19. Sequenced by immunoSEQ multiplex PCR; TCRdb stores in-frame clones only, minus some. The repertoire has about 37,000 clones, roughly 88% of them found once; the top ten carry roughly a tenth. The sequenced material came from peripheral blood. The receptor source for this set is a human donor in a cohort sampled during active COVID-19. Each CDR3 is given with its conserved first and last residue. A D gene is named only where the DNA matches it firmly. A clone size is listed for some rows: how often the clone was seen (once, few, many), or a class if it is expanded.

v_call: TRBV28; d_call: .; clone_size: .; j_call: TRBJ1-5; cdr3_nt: TGTGCCAGCAGTTTTCCGGGGGGGGACAATCAGCCCCAGCATTTT; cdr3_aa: CASSFPGGDNQPQHF
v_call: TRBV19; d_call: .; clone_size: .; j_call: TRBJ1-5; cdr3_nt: TGTGCCAGTAGTACGGGCAATCAGCCCCAGCATTTT; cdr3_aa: CASSTGNQPQHF
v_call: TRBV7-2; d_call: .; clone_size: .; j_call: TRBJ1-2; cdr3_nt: TGTGCCAGCAGCTTGGGCTGGGGGGGAGAGGGCTACACCTTC; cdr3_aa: CASSLGWGGEGYTF
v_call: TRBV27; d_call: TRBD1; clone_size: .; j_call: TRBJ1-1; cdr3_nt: TGTGCCAGCAGTTACCTCGGGACAGGGGCGCAGAGGACTGAAGCTTTCTTT; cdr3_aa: CASSYLGTGAQRTEAFF
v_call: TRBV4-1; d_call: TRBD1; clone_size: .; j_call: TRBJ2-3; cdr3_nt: TGCGCCAGCAGCCGAGGGACAGGGTTAACAGATACGCAGTATTTT; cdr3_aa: CASSRGTGLTDTQYF
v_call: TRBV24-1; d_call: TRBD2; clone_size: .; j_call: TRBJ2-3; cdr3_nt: TGTGCCACCAGCGCGGGAGGGGTAGATACGCAGTATTTT; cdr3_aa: CATSAGGVDTQYF
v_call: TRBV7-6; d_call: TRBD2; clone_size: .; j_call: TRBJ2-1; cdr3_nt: TGTGCCAGCAGCTTAGGGACTAGCGGGAGGTCCAGCTCCTACAATGAGCAGTTCTTC; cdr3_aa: CASSLGTSGRSSSYNEQFF
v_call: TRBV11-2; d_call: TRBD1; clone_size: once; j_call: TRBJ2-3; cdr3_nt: TGTGCCAGCAGCACCTTCCGGGACAGGGGGAGGGGTACGCAGTATTTT; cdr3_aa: CASSTFRDRGRGTQYF
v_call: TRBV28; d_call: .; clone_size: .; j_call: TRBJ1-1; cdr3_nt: TGTGCCAGCAGTTCGACACGTGAGGCTTTCTTT; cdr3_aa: CASSSTREAFF
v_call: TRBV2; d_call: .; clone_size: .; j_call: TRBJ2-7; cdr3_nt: TGTGCCAGCTCCCGGGATCGCACTTCCTACGAGCAGTACTTC; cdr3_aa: CASSRDRTSYEQYF
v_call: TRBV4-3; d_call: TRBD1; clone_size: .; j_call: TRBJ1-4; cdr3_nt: TGCGCCAGCAGCCTGGACAGGGGGCCAGGTCGTAATGAAAAACTGTTTTTT; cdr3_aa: CASSLDRGPGRNEKLFF
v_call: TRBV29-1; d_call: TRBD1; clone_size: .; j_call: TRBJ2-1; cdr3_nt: TGCAGCGTCCGGACTGGGCAGGGGGCATGGAATGAGCAGTTCTTC; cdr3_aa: CSVRTGQGAWNEQFF
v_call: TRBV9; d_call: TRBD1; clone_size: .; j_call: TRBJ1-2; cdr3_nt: TGTGCCAGCAGCGCCACGGGCAGGGGGGATGGCTACACCTTC; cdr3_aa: CASSATGRGDGYTF
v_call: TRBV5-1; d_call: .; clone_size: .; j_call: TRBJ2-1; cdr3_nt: TGCGCCAGCAGCCCTGACTGGAATGAGCAGTTCTTC; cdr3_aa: CASSPDWNEQFF
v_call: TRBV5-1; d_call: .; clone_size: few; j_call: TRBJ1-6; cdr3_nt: TGCGCCAGCAGCCCCACTGGACAGAGAAATTATAATTCACCCCTCCACTTT; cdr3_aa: CASSPTGQRNYNSPLHF
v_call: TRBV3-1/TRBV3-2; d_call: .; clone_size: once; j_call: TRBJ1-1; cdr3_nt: TGTGCCAGCAGCCAAGCCGGGGGGGGGAACACTGAAGCTTTCTTT; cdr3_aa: CASSQAGGGNTEAFF
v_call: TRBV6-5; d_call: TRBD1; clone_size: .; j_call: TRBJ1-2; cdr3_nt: TGTGCCAGCACCCGACAGGGATCCAATAATGGCTACACCTTC; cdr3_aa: CASTRQGSNNGYTF
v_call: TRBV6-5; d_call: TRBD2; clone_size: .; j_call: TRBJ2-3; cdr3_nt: TGTGCCAGCAGTTACATGACTAGCGGGAATACGCAGTATTTT; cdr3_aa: CASSYMTSGNTQYF
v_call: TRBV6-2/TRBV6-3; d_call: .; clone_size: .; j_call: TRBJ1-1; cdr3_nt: TGTGCCAGCAGTTATCACAGGAGCCTGAACACTGAAGCTTTCTTT; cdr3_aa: CASSYHRSLNTEAFF
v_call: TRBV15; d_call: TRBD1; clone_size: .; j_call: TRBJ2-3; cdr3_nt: TGTGCCACCAGCAGAAGGGGGCGGAGGACTCGCACAGATACGCAGTATTTT; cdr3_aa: CATSRRGRRTRTDTQYF
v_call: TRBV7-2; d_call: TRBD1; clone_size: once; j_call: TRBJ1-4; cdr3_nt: TGTGCCAGCAGCTGGACAGGGGGGTCAACTAATGAAAAACTGTTTTTT; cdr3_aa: CASSWTGGSTNEKLFF
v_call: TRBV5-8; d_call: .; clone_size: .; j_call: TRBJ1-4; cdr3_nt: TGTGCCAGCAGCTTGGGGAGTGGTAGCGTACGGGAAAAACTGTTTTTT; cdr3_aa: CASSLGSGSVREKLFF
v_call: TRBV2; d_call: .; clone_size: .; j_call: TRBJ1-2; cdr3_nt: TGTGCCAGCAGCCCAAACCTTAAGCGGGTTAACTATGGCTACACCTTC; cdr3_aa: CASSPNLKRVNYGYTF
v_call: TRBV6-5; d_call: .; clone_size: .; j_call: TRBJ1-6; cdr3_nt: TGTGCCAGCAGTTACATTGGGACTACTAATTCACCCCTCCACTTT; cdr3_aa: CASSYIGTTNSPLHF
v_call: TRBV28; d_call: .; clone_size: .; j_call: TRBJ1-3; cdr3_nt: TGTGCCAGCAGACACCCAGGGCGGGGAAGGGACTCTGGAAACACCATATATTTT; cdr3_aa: CASRHPGRGRDSGNTIYF
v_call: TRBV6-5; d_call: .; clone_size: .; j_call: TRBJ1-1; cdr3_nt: TGTGCCAGCACCCCTAGGGGCCTCGCGGACACTGAAGCTTTCTTT; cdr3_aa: CASTPRGLADTEAFF
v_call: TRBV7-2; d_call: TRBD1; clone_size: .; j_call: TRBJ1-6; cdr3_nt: TGTGCCAGCAGCCGAGGACAGGGTACCCCCCTCCACTTT; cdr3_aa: CASSRGQGTPLHF
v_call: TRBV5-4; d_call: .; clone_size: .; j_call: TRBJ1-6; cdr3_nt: TGTGCCAGCAGCTTGGCGGCAGGGAAATATTCACCCCTCCACTTT; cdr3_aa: CASSLAAGKYSPLHF
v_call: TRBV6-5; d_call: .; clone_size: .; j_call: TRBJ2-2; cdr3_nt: TGTGCCAGCAGGCGGGGGACAGGGAACACCGGGGAGCTGTTTTTT; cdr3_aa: CASRRGTGNTGELFF
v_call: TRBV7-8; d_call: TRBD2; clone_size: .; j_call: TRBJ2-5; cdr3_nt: TGTGCCAGCAGCCCCCGCGCCAGCGGGGGGGTCGAGACCCAGTACTTC; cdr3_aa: CASSPRASGGVETQYF
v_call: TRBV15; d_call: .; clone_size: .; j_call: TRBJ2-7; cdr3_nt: TGTGCCACCAGCAGAGAGGGGACACGGAGCTACGAGCAGTACTTC; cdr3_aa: CATSREGTRSYEQYF
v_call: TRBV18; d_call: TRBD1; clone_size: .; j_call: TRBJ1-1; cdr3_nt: TGTGCCAGCTCACATAAGCAGGGGGCCGCTTTCTTT; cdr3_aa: CASSHKQGAAFF
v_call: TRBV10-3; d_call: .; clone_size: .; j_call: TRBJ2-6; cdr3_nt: TGTGCCATCAGTGAGCCTCAGGGCCCTGGGGCCAACGTCCTGACTTTC; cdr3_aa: CAISEPQGPGANVLTF
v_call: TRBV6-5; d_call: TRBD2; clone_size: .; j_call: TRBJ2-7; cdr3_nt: TGTGCCAGCAGGGTAGCGGGGCCGACCTACGAGCAGTACTTC; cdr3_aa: CASRVAGPTYEQYF
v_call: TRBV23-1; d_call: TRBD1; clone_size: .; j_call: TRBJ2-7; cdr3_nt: TGCGCCAGCAGTCAAAAGGACAGGGGGCGTCGGAGTCTGCTACGCGGGCAGTACTTC; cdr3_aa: CASSQKDRGRRSLLRGQYF
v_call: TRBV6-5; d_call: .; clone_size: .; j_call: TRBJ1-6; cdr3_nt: TGTGCCAGCAGGTTCACCCCCCGGGAGCCCTCACCCCTCCACTTT; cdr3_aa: CASRFTPREPSPLHF
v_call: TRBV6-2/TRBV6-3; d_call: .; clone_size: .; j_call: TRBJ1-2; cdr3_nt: TGTGCCAGCAGTTCACAGGGACATGGCTACACCTTC; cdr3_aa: CASSSQGHGYTF
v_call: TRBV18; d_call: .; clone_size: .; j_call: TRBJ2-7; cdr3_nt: TGTGCCAGCTCCCCAGGACAGTTCTCCTACGAGCAGTACTTC; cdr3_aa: CASSPGQFSYEQYF
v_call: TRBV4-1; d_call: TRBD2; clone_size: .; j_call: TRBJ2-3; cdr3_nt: TGCGCCAGCAGCCGGAAACTAGCGGAGAGCACAGATACGCAGTATTTT; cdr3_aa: CASSRKLAESTDTQYF
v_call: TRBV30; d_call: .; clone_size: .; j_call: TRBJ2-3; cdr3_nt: TGTGCCTGGAGTGTAAGGTCAGGGGCAGGCACAGATACGCAGTATTTT; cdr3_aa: CAWSVRSGAGTDTQYF
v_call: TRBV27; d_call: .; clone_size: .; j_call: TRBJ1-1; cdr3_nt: TGTGCCAGCAAAGCGGATGGCAGGCAGGCCGGCACTGAAGCTTTCTTT; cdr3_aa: CASKADGRQAGTEAFF
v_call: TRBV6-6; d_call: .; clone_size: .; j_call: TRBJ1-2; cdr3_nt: TGTGCCAGCAGTCCTCCCCAGTTCTATGGCTACACCTTC; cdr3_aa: CASSPPQFYGYTF
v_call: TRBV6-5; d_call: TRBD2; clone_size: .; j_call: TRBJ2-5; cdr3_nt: TGTGCCAGCAGTTCCGGGCGGGGGCAAGAGACCCAGTACTTC; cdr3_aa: CASSSGRGQETQYF
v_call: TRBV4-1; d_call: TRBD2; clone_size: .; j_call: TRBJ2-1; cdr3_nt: TGCGCCAGCAGCCGAGTTGGGCTAGCGGGGTCATGGAATGAGCAGTTCTTC; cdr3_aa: CASSRVGLAGSWNEQFF
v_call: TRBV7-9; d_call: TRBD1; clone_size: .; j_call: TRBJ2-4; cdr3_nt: TGTGCCAGCAGCTTAGTAGCCGGGACAGGGATGAGGACCAAAAACATTCAGTACTTC; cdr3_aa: CASSLVAGTGMRTKNIQYF
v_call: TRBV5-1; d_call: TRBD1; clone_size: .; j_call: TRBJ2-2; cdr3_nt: TGCGCCAGTCAACTGGGACAGGGGTTAACCGGGGAGCTGTTTTTT; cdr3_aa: CASQLGQGLTGELFF
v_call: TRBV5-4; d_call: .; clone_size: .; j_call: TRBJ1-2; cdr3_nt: TGTGCCAGCAGCTTGGCAGGGATTGGCTACACCTTC; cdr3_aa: CASSLAGIGYTF
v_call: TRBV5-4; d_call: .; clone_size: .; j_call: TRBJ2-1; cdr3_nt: TGTGCCAGCGGCCTCGATGAGCAGTTCTTC; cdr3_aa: CASGLDEQFF
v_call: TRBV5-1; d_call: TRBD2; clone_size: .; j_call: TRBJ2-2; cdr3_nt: TGCGCCAGCAGCTTACGGACTAGCGGGAGGGCCGTGTTGAACGGGGAGCTGTTTTTT; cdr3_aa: CASSLRTSGRAVLNGELFF
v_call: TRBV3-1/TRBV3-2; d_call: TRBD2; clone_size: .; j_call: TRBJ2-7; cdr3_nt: TGTGCCAGCAGCCAAGATGCGGGAGCTAGCTACGAGCAGTACTTC; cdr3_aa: CASSQDAGASYEQYF
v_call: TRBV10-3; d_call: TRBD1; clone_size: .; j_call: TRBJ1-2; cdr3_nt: TGTGCCATCAGTTTCCCCCCGCCCCGGACTTCCGGGACAGGGGGTGCTAACTATGGCTACACCTTC; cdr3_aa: CAISFPPPRTSGTGGANYGYTF
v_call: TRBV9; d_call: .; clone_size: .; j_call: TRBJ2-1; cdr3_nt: TGTGCCAGCAGCGGACGACAGTACAATGAGCAGTTCTTC; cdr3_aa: CASSGRQYNEQFF
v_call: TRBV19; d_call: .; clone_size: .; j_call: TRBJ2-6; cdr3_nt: TGTGCCAGTAGTATAGTAGGGGACTCCTTAACTTTCGTCCCTGGGGCCAACGTCCTGACTTTC; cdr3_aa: CASSIVGDSLTFVPGANVLTF
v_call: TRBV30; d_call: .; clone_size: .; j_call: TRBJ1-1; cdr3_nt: TGTGCCTGGAGAAGATTCGGGGGGGCTGAAGCTTTCTTT; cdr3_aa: CAWRRFGGAEAFF